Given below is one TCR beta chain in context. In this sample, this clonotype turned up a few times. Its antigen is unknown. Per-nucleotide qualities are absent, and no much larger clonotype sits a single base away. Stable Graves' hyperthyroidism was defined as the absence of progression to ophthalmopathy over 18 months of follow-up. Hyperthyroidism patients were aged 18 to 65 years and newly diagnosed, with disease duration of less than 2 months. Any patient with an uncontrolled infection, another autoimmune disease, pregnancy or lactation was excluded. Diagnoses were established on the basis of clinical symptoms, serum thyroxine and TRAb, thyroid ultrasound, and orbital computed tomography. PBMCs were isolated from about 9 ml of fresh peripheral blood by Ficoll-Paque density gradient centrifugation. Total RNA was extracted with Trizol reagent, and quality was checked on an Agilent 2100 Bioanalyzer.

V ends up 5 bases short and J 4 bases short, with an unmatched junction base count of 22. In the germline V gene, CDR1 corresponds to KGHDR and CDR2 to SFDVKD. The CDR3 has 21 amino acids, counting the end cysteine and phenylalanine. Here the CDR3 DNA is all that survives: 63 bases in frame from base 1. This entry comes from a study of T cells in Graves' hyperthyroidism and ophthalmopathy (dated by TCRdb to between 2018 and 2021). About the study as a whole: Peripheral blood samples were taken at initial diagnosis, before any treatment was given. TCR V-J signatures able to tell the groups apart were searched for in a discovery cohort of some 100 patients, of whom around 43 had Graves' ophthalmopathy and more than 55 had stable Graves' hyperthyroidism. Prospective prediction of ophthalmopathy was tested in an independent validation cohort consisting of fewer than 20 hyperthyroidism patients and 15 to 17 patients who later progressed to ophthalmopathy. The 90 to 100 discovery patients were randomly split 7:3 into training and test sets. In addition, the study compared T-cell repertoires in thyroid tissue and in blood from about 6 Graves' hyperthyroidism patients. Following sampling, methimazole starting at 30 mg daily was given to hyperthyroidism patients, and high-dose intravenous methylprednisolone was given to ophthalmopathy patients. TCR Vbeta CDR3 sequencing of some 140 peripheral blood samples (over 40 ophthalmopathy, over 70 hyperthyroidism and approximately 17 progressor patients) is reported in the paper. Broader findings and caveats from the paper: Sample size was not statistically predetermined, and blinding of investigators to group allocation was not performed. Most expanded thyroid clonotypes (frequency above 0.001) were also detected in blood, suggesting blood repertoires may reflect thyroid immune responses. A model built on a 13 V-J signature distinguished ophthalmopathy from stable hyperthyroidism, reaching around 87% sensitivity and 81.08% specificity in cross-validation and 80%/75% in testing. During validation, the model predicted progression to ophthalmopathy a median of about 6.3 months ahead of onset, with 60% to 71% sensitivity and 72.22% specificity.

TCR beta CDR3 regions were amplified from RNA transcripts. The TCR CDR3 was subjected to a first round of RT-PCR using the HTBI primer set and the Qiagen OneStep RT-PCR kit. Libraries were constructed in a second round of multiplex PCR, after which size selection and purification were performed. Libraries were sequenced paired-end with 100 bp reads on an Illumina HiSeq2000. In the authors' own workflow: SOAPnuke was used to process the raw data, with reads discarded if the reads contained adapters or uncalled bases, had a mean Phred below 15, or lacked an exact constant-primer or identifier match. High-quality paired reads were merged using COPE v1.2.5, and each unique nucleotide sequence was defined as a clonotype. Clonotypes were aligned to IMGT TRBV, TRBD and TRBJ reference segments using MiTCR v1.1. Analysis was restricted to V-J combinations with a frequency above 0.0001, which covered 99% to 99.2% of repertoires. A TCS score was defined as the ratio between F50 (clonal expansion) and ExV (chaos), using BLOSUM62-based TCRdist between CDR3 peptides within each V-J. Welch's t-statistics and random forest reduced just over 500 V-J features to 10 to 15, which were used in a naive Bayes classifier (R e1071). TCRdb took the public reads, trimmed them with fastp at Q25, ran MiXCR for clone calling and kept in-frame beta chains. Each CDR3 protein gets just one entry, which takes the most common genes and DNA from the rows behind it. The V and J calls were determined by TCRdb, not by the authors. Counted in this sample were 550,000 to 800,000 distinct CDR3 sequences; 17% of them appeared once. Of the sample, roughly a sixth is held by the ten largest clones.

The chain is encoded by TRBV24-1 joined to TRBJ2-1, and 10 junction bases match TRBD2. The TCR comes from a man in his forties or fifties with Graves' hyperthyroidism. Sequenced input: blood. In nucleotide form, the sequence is TGTGCCACCAGTGGGTCGCCAGTAGGGACTAGCGCACGAACCACGTACAATGAGCAGTTCTTC. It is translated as CATSGSPVGTSARTTYNEQFF.